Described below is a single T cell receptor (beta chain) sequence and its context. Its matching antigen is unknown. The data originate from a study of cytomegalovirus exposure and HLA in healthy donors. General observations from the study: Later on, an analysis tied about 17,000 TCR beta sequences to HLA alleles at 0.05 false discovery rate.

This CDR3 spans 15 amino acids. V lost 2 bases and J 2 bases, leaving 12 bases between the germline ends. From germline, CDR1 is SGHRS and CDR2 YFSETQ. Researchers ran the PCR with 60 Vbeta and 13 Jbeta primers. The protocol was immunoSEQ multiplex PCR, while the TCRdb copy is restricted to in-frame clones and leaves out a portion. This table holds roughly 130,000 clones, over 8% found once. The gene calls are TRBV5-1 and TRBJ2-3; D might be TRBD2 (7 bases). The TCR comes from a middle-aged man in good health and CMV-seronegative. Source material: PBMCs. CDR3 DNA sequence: TGCGCCAGCAGCTTAGTGGGGGGGCTCACAGATACGCAGTATTTT. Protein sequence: CASSLVGGLTDTQYF. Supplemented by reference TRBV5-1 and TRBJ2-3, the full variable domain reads KAGVTQTPRYLIKTRGQQVTLSCSPISGHRSVSWYQQTPGQGLQFLFEYFSETQRNKGNFPGRFSGRQFSNSRSEMNVSTLELGDSALYLCASSLVGGLTDTQYFGPGTRLTVL.